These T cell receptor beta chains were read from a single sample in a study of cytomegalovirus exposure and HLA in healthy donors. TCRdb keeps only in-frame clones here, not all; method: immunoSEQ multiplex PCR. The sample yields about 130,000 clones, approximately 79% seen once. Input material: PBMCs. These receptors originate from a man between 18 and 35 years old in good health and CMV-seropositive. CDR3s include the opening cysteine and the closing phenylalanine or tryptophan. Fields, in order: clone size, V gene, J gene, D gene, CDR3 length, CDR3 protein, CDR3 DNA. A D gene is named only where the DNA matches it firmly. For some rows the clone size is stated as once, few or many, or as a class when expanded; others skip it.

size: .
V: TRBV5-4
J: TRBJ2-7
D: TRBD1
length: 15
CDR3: CASSSHGTGRREQYF
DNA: TGTGCCAGCAGCTCTCATGGGACAGGGAGGCGCGAGCAGTACTTC

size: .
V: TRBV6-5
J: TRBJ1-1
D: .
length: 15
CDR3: CASSLAWKGYTEAFF
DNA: TGTGCCAGCAGCCTGGCCTGGAAGGGGTACACTGAAGCTTTCTTT

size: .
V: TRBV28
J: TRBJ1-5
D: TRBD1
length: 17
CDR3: CASSLGLRTGSFQPQHF
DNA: TGTGCCAGCAGTTTGGGTTTGAGGACAGGGTCCTTTCAGCCCCAGCATTTT

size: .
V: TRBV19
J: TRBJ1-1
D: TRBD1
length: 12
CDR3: CASSIDRGRAFF
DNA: TGTGCCAGTAGTATAGATAGGGGGCGAGCTTTCTTT

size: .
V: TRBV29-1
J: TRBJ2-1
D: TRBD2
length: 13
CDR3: CSISGSTEGEQFF
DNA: TGCAGCATAAGCGGGAGTACAGAGGGTGAGCAGTTCTTC

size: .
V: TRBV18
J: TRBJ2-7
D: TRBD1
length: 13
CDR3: CASSTGTDYEQYF
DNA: TGTGCCAGCTCGACCGGGACAGACTACGAGCAGTACTTC

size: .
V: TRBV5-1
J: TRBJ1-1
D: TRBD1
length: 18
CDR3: CASSLKGAGGAMNTEAFF
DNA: TGCGCCAGCAGCTTGAAGGGGGCGGGGGGGGCTATGAACACTGAAGCTTTCTTT

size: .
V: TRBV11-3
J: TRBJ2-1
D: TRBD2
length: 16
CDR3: CASSWGLAGARDEQFF
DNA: TGTGCCAGCAGCTGGGGACTAGCGGGGGCTCGCGATGAGCAGTTCTTC

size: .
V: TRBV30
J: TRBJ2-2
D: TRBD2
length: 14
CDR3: CAWSTLTSAGELFF
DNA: TGTGCCTGGAGTACCTTGACTAGCGCGGGGGAGCTGTTTTTT

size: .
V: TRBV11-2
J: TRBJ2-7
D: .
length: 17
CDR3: CASSPLMGASSSYEQYF
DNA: TGTGCCAGCAGCCCGCTGATGGGGGCTTCTAGCTCCTACGAGCAGTACTTC

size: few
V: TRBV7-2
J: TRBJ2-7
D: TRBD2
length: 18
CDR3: CASSLGPGLAGEGYEQYF
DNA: TGTGCCAGCAGCTTAGGGCCAGGACTAGCGGGAGAAGGGTACGAGCAGTACTTC

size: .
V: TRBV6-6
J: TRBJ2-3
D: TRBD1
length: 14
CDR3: CASSYSQGADTQYF
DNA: TGTGCCAGCAGTTACTCTCAGGGGGCAGATACGCAGTATTTT

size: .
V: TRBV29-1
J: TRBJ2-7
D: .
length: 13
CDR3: CSVVQGGTYEQYF
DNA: TGCAGCGTTGTACAGGGGGGGACCTACGAGCAGTACTTC

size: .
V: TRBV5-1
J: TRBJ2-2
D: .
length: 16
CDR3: CASSLTGGKPRRELFF
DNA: TGCGCCAGCAGCTTAACTGGGGGGAAACCCCGCCGGGAGCTGTTTTTT

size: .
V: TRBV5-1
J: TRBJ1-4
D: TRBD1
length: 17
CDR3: CASSLIPGQGTTEKLFF
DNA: TGCGCCAGCAGCTTGATACCGGGACAGGGTACGACTGAAAAACTGTTTTTT

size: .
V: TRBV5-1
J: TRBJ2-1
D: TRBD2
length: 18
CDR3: CASTTGLAGGRSYNEQFF
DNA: TGCGCCAGCACTACGGGACTAGCGGGAGGGCGGTCCTACAATGAGCAGTTCTTC

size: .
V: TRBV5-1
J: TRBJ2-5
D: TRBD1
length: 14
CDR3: CASSLDDRGMAQYF
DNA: TGCGCCAGCAGCTTGGACGACAGGGGGATGGCCCAGTACTTC

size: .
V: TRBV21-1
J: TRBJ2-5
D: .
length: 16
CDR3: CASSKTDWDRQETQYF
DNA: TGTGCCAGCAGCAAAACCGACTGGGACAGGCAAGAGACCCAGTACTTC

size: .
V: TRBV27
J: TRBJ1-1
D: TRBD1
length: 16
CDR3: CASSLLGTGGYTEAFF
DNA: TGTGCCAGCAGTTTACTCGGTACAGGGGGCTATACTGAAGCTTTCTTT

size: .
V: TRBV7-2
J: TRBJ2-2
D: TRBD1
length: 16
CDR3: CASSSNRGRYTGELFF
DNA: TGTGCCAGCAGCTCGAACAGGGGGCGTTACACCGGGGAGCTGTTTTTT

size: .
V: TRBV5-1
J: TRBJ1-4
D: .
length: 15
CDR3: CASRFDPGKNEKLFF
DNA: TGCGCCAGCAGATTTGACCCGGGAAAAAATGAAAAACTGTTTTTT

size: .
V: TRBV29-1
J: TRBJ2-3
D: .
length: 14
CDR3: CSVVRGVGPDTQYF
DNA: TGCAGCGTTGTCCGGGGAGTTGGACCAGATACGCAGTATTTT

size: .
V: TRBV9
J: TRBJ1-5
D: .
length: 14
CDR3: CASSVDVRSQPQHF
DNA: TGTGCCAGCAGCGTAGATGTGCGGTCTCAGCCCCAGCATTTT

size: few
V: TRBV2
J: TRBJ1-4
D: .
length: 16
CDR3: CASSGGSMVLNEKLFF
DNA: TGTGCCAGCAGTGGGGGCAGTATGGTGCTTAATGAAAAACTGTTTTTT

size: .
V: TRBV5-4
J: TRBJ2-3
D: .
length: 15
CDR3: CASSFGGSSTDTQYF
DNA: TGTGCCAGCAGCTTCGGGGGTTCTAGCACAGATACGCAGTATTTT

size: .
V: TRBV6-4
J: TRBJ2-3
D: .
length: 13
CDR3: CASSGSQGDTQYF
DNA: TGTGCCAGCAGTGGATCCCAGGGGGATACGCAGTATTTT